The 21 T cell receptor beta chains listed next were all sequenced from one sample in a study of human T cells and chemical hapten exposure. TCRdb re-analysed the RACE reads in MiXCR, keeping a single row per CDR3 protein. Of around 380,000 distinct CDR3 sequences listed, nearly 5% are singletons. Time point given: patch test 1, 2 weeks after DPC sensitization. Stated treatment: therapeutic diphenylcyclopropenone sensitization with weekly scalp DPC. This specimen consisted of whole blood, obtained in connection with sensitization to the hapten diphenylcyclopropenone (DPC). Receptor source: a woman aged 45-65 years with alopecia areata. Some clones in this sample may be carry-over from other donors' samples.

This clonotype occurred many times. The chain links TRBV7-2 to TRBJ1-1; no definite D call. The V and J ends lost 5 bases and 6 bases respectively, with 22 bases between them. Germline-derived CDR1 and CDR2 are SGHTA and FQGNSA. The CDR3 has 16 residues. The CDR3 sequence is CASSPFRGQVDPEAFF. For the CDR3, the DNA is TGTGCCAGCAGCCCATTCCGCGGGCAGGTGGATCCTGAAGCTTTCTTT.

This clonotype was seen many times. This chain uses TRBV6-2 or TRBV6-3 with TRBJ2-7; 7 bases align to TRBD2. The germline V gene encodes CDR1 MNHEY and CDR2 SVGEGT. The CDR3 consists of 15 residues. After removal of 6 bases from V and 5 bases from J, the junction contained 13 bases not matched to a gene. The CDR3 reads CASSRQGNGRHEQYF. The CDR3, as DNA: TGTGCCAGCAGCCGCCAGGGCAACGGGAGGCACGAGCAGTACTTC.

The V call is TRBV11-2, the J call TRBJ2-1; D is unresolved. This CDR3 is built from 17 residues. Trimming took off 5 bases at V and 0 bases at J, with 17 bases between the two ends. Germline CDR1 and CDR2: SGHAT and FQNNGV. The CDR3: CASSPHVALSSYNEQFF. CDR3 nucleotides: TGTGCCAGCAGCCCCCACGTTGCCTTAAGCTCCTACAATGAGCAGTTCTTC.

This clonotype was picked up a small number of times. This chain links TRBV28 with TRBJ2-7; 8 bases match TRBD2. The CDR3 is made up of 15 amino acids. V trimming: 6 bases; J trimming: 5 bases; junction bases outside the gene matches: 12. Germline-derived CDR1 and CDR2 are MDHEN and SYDVKM. The CDR3 nucleotides read TGTGCCAGCAGGGCGGGGCAGGGACTAGACCACGAGCAGTACTTC. Protein: CASRAGQGLDHEQYF.

Ten or more counts support this clonotype. The CDR3 is CSGPGTSGNNEQFF. CDR3 DNA: TGCAGTGGTCCCGGGACTAGCGGGAACAATGAGCAGTTCTTC. V usage is TRBV20-1 and J usage is TRBJ2-1; TRBD2 matches at 13 bases. The CDR3 extends over 14 amino acids. Germline CDR1 DFQATT, CDR2 SNEGSKA (reference sequence). Trimming took 7 bases from V and 5 from J; bases not matched to a gene: 5.

This clonotype was seen many times. This chain uses TRBV3-1 with TRBJ2-2, with D possibly TRBD2 on 7 matching bases. Looked up from germline, CDR1 is LGHDT and CDR2 is YNNKEL (reference sequence). CDR3 size: 16 residues. The V and J ends lost 0 bases and 4 bases respectively, with 12 bases between them. The CDR3 DNA follows: TGTGCCAGCAGCCAAGATGCGGGGGCGGGCACCGGGGAGCTGTTTTTT. It specifies CASSQDAGAGTGELFF.

The chain carries TRBV5-6 and TRBJ2-7; D tentatively fits TRBD1 or TRBD2 (6 bases each). Trimming cost V 0 bases and J 6 bases, with 13 bases left between them. CDR3 length: 14 amino acids. Germline V gene sequence: CDR1 SGHDT, CDR2 YYEEEE. CDR3: CASSLAGAAAEQYF. The CDR3 nucleotides are TGTGCCAGCAGCTTGGCGGGGGCCGCCGCCGAGCAGTACTTC.

Only a few counts were recorded for this clonotype. J is TRBJ2-5 and V is TRBV6-5; 14 bases fit TRBD2. The germline CDR1 and CDR2 sequences are MNHEY and SVGAGI. This CDR3 comprises 15 residues. The V segment lost 6 bases and the J segment 4 bases; nucleotides outside the gene matches: 4. CDR3 sequence reads: CASSRGTSGRETQYF. The CDR3, as DNA: TGTGCCAGCAGCCGAGGGACTAGCGGGAGAGAGACCCAGTACTTC.

As to this clonotype: A much larger clone lies one base from this, so it may be a read error. This chain links TRBV4-2 with TRBJ2-7, with TRBD2 matching over 8 bases. Germline CDR1 and CDR2: LGHNA and YNFKEQ. The CDR3 loop spans 16 amino acids. Here the CDR3 reads CASSQEGSGGRYEHYF. As DNA, the CDR3 is TGTGCCAGCAGCCAAGAAGGGAGTGGCGGGAGGTACGAGCATTACTTC.

This clonotype was observed at least ten times. V gene TRBV18 combines with J gene TRBJ2-7; 12 bases map to TRBD1. The germline V gene has CDR1 KGHSH and CDR2 LQKENI. The CDR3 consists of 15 residues. V was clipped by 3 bases and J by 7 bases; unmatched bases: 7. The CDR3 region has the DNA TGTGCCAGCTCACCTCCGGGACAGGGGGCGGAAGAGCAGTACTTC. Translating it yields CASSPPGQGAEEQYF. The whole variable domain, filled in from reference TRBV18 and TRBJ2-7, reads NAGVMQNPRHLVRRRGQEARLRCSPMKGHSHVYWYRQLPEEGLKFMVYLQKENIIDESGMPKERFSAEFPKEGPSILRIQQVVRGDSAAYFCASSPPGQGAEEQYFGPGTRLTVT.

Points on this clonotype: This sequence may be a read error, since a much larger clone differs from it by one base. This chain connects TRBV28 to TRBJ1-1, with D perhaps TRBD1 (6 bases). Germline-derived CDR1 and CDR2 are MDHEN and SYDVKM. V gave up 2 bases and J gave up 6 bases, with 16 bases separating them. This CDR3 spans 15 amino acids. The CDR3 DNA follows: TGTGCCAGCAGTTTAGGGGGGGCCAAAAGAGCTGAAGCTTTCTTT. As protein: CASSLGGAKRAEAFF.

The rearrangement uses TRBV25-1 and TRBJ2-4; D not resolved. V lost 4 bases to trimming and J lost 1 base, with 8 bases between them. This CDR3 has 14 residues. The germline CDR1 and CDR2 sequences are MGHDK and SYGVNS. CDR3 DNA sequence: TGTGCCAGCAGTGGTCAAGCGGCCAAAAACATTCAGTACTTC. As protein: CASSGQAAKNIQYF.

This clonotype was seen ten or more times. The rearrangement links TRBV10-3 to TRBJ1-5; D gene ambiguous. V lost 1 base to trimming and J lost 5 bases, with 9 bases between them. CDR1 and CDR2 from the germline V gene are ENHRY and SYGVKD. The CDR3 is 14 residues long. Written as DNA, the CDR3 is TGTGCCATCAGTGAGTACGGGTTGGATCAGCCCCAGCATTTT. It translates to CAISEYGLDQPQHF.

This clonotype was counted many times. The genes are TRBV12-3 or TRBV12-4 and TRBJ1-4; 8 bases agree with TRBD1. V trimming: 4 bases; J trimming: 8 bases; junction bases outside the gene matches: 3. The CDR3 is 13 amino acids. The CDR3 nucleotides read TGTGCCAGCAGTTCCAGGACAGGGGAAAAACTGTTTTTT. Translated: CASSSRTGEKLFF.

This clonotype was seen many times. This chain uses TRBV7-9 with TRBJ2-7, with D possibly matching TRBD1 (5 bases). The V gene lost 6 bases and the J gene lost 0 bases, with 9 bases spanning the gap. Germline CDR1 and CDR2: SEHNR and FQNEAQ (reference sequence). This CDR3 contains 13 residues. The CDR3 nucleotides are TGTGCCAGCAGTCAGGGCAACTCCTACGAGCAGTACTTC. Its protein product is CASSQGNSYEQYF.

At least ten counts were recorded for this clonotype. V usage is TRBV2 and J usage is TRBJ2-7; D is undetermined. This CDR3 spans 15 amino acids. Germline CDR1 SNHLY, CDR2 FYNNEI. V was trimmed by 4 bases and J by 2 bases, leaving 15 bases between them. CDR3 sequence reads: CASSAPDRYPYEQYF. CDR3 nucleotide sequence: TGTGCCAGCAGTGCTCCGGACCGCTATCCCTACGAGCAGTACTTC.

There are many counts of this clonotype. This chain links TRBV7-4 with TRBJ1-2; 10 bases are a match to TRBD1. V shed 8 bases, J shed 6 bases, and the junction held 12 bases outside the gene matches. The germline CDR1 and CDR2 sequences are SGHVT and SQSDAQ. The CDR3 covers 15 residues. DNA of the CDR3: TGTGCCAGCCACCAGCTGAGACAGGGGGCGGATGGCTACACCTTC. Its protein product is CASHQLRQGADGYTF. Filled out from reference TRBV7-4 and TRBJ1-2, the complete variable domain reads GAGVSQSPRYKVAKRGRDVALRCDSISGHVTLYWYRQTLGQGSEVLTYSQSDAQRDKSGRPSGRFSAERPERSVSTLKIQRTEQGDSAVYLCASHQLRQGADGYTFGSGTRLTVV.

CDR3 sequence reads: CASSEGRGAGYGYTF. CDR3 sequence (DNA): TGTGCCAGCAGTGAAGGTCGGGGCGCGGGCTATGGCTACACCTTC. The gene calls are TRBV6-1 and TRBJ1-2, with D possibly TRBD1 on 5 matching bases. This CDR3 is built from 15 residues. The germline V and J ends were trimmed by 1 base and 4 bases, with 13 bases remaining between them. Germline V gene data show CDR1 as MNHNS and CDR2 as SASEGT.

This clonotype was seen many times. This chain connects TRBV18 to TRBJ2-7; either TRBD1 or TRBD2 may supply D (5 bases each). There are 14 residues in the CDR3. V was pared by 3 bases and J by 0 bases, with 9 bases between. Germline CDR1 and CDR2: KGHSH and LQKENI. The DNA of the CDR3 is TGTGCCAGCTCACCGGGACGTCGCTCCTACGAGCAGTACTTC. Its protein product is CASSPGRRSYEQYF. The variable domain in full, with the rest retrieved from reference TRBV18 and TRBJ2-7, is NAGVMQNPRHLVRRRGQEARLRCSPMKGHSHVYWYRQLPEEGLKFMVYLQKENIIDESGMPKERFSAEFPKEGPSILRIQQVVRGDSAAYFCASSPGRRSYEQYFGPGTRLTVT.

The table lists this clonotype with many counts. The rearrangement uses TRBV6-4 and TRBJ1-5; 8 nucleotides match TRBD1. CDR1 and CDR2 from the germline V gene are MRHNA and SNTAGT. This CDR3 spans 19 amino acids. The V and J ends lost 9 bases and 5 bases, in that order; junction bases with no gene match: 24. CDR3 bases: TGTGCCAGGGCACGGGAGTCTGCAGGGGGCTACGAAGAGGATCAGCCCCAGCATTTT. It specifies CARARESAGGYEEDQPQHF.

Ten or more counts support this clonotype. The V and J genes are TRBV4-1 and TRBJ1-4, with a tentative D call TRBD1 (5 bases). The CDR3 consists of 15 residues. CDR1 MGHRA and CDR2 YSYEKL come from the germline V gene. Deletions cut 1 base from V and 0 bases from J, with 6 bases between. CDR3 residues: CASSQGQSTNEKLFF. Written as DNA, the CDR3 is TGCGCCAGCAGCCAAGGACAGTCAACTAATGAAAAACTGTTTTTT.